This T cell receptor (beta chain) originates from a study of graft-versus-host responses after intestinal transplantation. Across the whole study: Each patient got anti-thymocyte globulin induction, then tacrolimus and steroids for roughly 3 years.

Libraries were prepared by immunoSEQ multiplex PCR; TCRdb keeps only in-frame clonotypes and omits some of them. The sample includes approximately 63,000 clones, around 92% of them seen just once. Points from the study as a whole: In patients with graft-donor T cell macrochimerism, allograft graft-versus-host to host-versus-graft clonal ratios were high. Detected in recipient marrow were GvH clones, some of which were first observed in ileum or blood.

Trimming stripped 2 bases from V and 0 bases from J, with 9 bases between. The length of the CDR3 is 15 residues. Germline V gene sequence: CDR1 MRHNA, CDR2 SNTAGT. Concerning this clone: Antigen specificity is unknown.

The sequence was collected from a human donor who was the organ donor for an intestinal transplant. The sequences come from unstimulated CD4+ T cells sorted from spleen or lymph node cells, collected before transplant. This rearrangement joins TRBV6-4 to TRBJ2-3; D gene uncertain. The CDR3, as DNA: TGTGCCAGCAGTGACCGCGGACGCAGCACAGATACGCAGTATTTT. Protein product: CASSDRGRSTDTQYF.